The 15 T cell receptor beta chains given below trace back to one sample, sequenced in a study of T cells in Graves' hyperthyroidism and ophthalmopathy. RNA transcripts yielded amplified TCR beta CDR3 regions. The TCR CDR3 was amplified in a first-round RT-PCR using the HTBI primer set. TCRdb reanalysed the multiplex PCR reads using MiXCR and keeps one entry per CDR3 protein. Here the sample spans roughly 300,000 distinct CDR3 sequences, around 25% being singletons. The material sequenced was blood. These TCRs come from a man aged 40-49 years with Graves' hyperthyroidism that later progressed to Graves' ophthalmopathy.

This clonotype was found many times. The chain employs TRBV11-2 and TRBJ1-5; a weak D match, TRBD1 (5 bases). The CDR3 contains 13 residues. Trimming removed 6 bases from V and 11 bases from J, with 17 bases in between. In germline, CDR1 is SGHAT, CDR2 FQNNGV. CDR3 region: CASSVAGLMTQHF. CDR3 nucleotides: TGTGCCAGCAGTGTTGCGGGACTTATGACCCAGCATTTT. The whole variable domain, filled in from reference TRBV11-2 and TRBJ1-5, reads EAGVAQSPRYKIIEKRQSVAFWCNPISGHATLYWYQQILGQGPKLLIQFQNNGVVDDSQLPKDRFSAERLKGVDSTLKIQPAKLEDSAVYLCASSVAGLMTQHFGDGTRLSIL.

This clonotype was seen at least ten times. The chain links TRBV2 to TRBJ2-2; D tentatively fits TRBD1 or TRBD2 (5 bases each). The CDR3 is 17 amino acids. Looked up from germline, CDR1 is SNHLY and CDR2 is FYNNEI. Trimming took off 7 bases at V and 3 bases at J, with 21 bases between the two ends. This CDR3 is CASTTEGTLAYTGELFF. CDR3 nucleotides: TGTGCCAGCACGACAGAGGGAACTTTGGCTTACACCGGGGAGCTGTTTTTT.

This clonotype was found many times. This chain links TRBV6-5 with TRBJ2-5, with 8 bases fitting TRBD1. The CDR3 has 14 residues. Germline trimming cut 4 bases from V and 5 bases from J; bases unmatched to any gene: 6. In germline, CDR1 is MNHEY, CDR2 SVGAGI. CDR3 bases: TGTGCCAGCAGTTTTTCCAGGGGGCGGGAGACCCAGTACTTC. Its translation: CASSFSRGRETQYF.

This clonotype appeared many times. The CDR3 spells CSADVGQAPSYEQYF. The CDR3 bases are TGCAGTGCAGACGTCGGACAGGCGCCTTCCTACGAGCAGTACTTC. The rearrangement joins TRBV20-1 to TRBJ2-7, with TRBD1 matching over 7 bases. V gave up 6 bases and J gave up 1 base; unmatched junction bases: 12. This CDR3 has 15 amino acids. Germline V CDR1 and CDR2: DFQATT, SNEGSKA (reference sequence).

The chain's CDR3 is CASTEPGTGGLSYTF. The DNA for the CDR3 is TGTGCCAGCACCGAGCCCGGGACAGGGGGCTTAAGCTACACCTTC. The chain joins TRBV6-1 to TRBJ1-2, with 12 bases fitting TRBD1. The CDR3 spans 15 residues. Losses at the gene ends were 7 bases for V and 9 bases for J; bases not matched to a gene: 12. Germline V gene sequence: CDR1 MNHNS, CDR2 SASEGT.

This clonotype was seen ten or more times. The CDR3 nucleotides read TGTGCCAGCAGCGCACGGGACAGGGCCTACGAGCAGTACTTC. Its translation is CASSARDRAYEQYF. The rearrangement uses TRBV9 and TRBJ2-7; 9 nucleotides align to TRBD1. This CDR3 is built from 14 residues. The V gene's germline CDR1 is SGDLS and CDR2 YYNGEE. V was pared by 3 bases and J by 2 bases, with 3 bases of the junction left unmatched.

This clonotype appeared many times. The rearrangement uses TRBV12-3 or TRBV12-4 and TRBJ2-7, with D possibly called TRBD1 or TRBD2 (5 bases each). The CDR3 consists of 14 residues. Trimming removed 6 bases at V and 2 bases at J, with 14 bases between. The DNA for the CDR3 is TGTGCCAGCAGCCGCCTCATGGGACCCTACGAGCAGTACTTC. Protein sequence: CASSRLMGPYEQYF.

This clonotype was observed at least ten times. This chain uses TRBV11-2 with TRBJ1-2; 9 bases are shared with TRBD1. Trimming removed 5 bases from V and 3 bases from J; junction bases left unmatched: 10. The CDR3 runs 16 residues. The germline gives CDR1 SGHAT, CDR2 FQNNGV. The CDR3 is CASSKPGTGYDYGYTF. For the CDR3, the DNA is TGTGCCAGCAGCAAACCCGGGACAGGGTATGACTATGGCTACACCTTC.

This clonotype was counted ten times or more. The chain has TRBV2 and TRBJ2-2, with D possibly being TRBD1 (6 bases). Trimming left V 2 bases short and J 6 bases short, with 7 bases between. The CDR3 totals 13 residues. Per the germline V gene, CDR1 is SNHLY and CDR2 is FYNNEI. DNA of the CDR3: TGTGCCAGCAGTGAATGGGGGCCCGGGGAGCTGTTTTTT. It specifies CASSEWGPGELFF.

The chain has TRBV6-1 and TRBJ1-5; TRBD1 might be the D (6 bases). Germline CDR1 MNHNS, CDR2 SASEGT. The length of the CDR3 is 14 residues. Trimming pared 6 bases from V and 3 bases from J, leaving 12 bases between. The CDR3 protein is CASSATGYNQPQHF. Written as DNA, the CDR3 is TGTGCCAGCAGCGCAACAGGGTACAATCAGCCCCAGCATTTT.

This chain joins TRBV28 and TRBJ2-5; TRBD2 is a possible D gene (5 bases). Trimming removed 3 bases from V and 1 base from J, with 15 bases in between. CDR1 is MDHEN, CDR2 SYDVKM, per germline. This CDR3 region has 16 residues. This CDR3 reads CASSFWEQKAQETQYF. The CDR3 DNA reads as TGTGCCAGCAGTTTCTGGGAGCAAAAGGCCCAAGAGACCCAGTACTTC.

This clonotype was seen at least ten times. One end of the junction fails to match germline, which may point to a read error. The rearrangement uses TRBV28 and TRBJ1-5; D remains unclear. The CDR3 is made up of 16 amino acids. Germline CDR1 and CDR2: MDHEN and SYDVKM. The CDR3: CASGLRGGRANQPQHF. The CDR3 region has the DNA TGTGCCAGCGGTTTGCGCGGTGGGAGGGCCAATCAGCCCCAGCATTTT.

The chain has TRBV12-3 or TRBV12-4 and TRBJ1-2; D call uncertain. V dropped 3 bases and J dropped 3 bases, with 11 bases sitting between them. The length of the CDR3 is 14 residues. The CDR3 DNA reads TGTGCCAGCAGTTTTGGCGGGGTTGACTATGGCTACACCTTC. Its protein product is CASSFGGVDYGYTF.

This clonotype was counted ten times or more. In DNA, the CDR3 is TGTGCCAGCAGTTTGCTCCTCGGAACCTCCTACGAGCAGTACTTC. Translating it yields CASSLLLGTSYEQYF. The J gene is TRBJ2-7, the V gene TRBV12-3 or TRBV12-4; unclear D gene. Between the trimmed V and J ends, which lost 3 bases and 0 bases, there was a span of 12 bases. This CDR3 has 15 residues.

Notes on this clonotype: Mismatch with germline at one junction end may stem from a read error. The chain joins TRBV6-1 to TRBJ2-7; TRBD1 agrees at 11 bases. The CDR3 sequence is 15 residues long. Per the germline V gene, CDR1 is MNHNS and CDR2 is SASEGT. CDR3 protein: CASRVGQGASYEQYF. As DNA, the CDR3 is TGTGCCAGCAGAGTCGGACAGGGGGCGTCCTACGAACAGTACTTC.